This T cell receptor (beta chain) was retrieved from a study of beta chain features in type 1 diabetes. Whole-study findings and limits: Any HLA type influence on TCRB rearrangement was left unresolved here.

The authors reverse transcribed all of the isolated RNA, so sequencing captured expressed TCRB transcripts. Sequencing used immunoSEQ multiplex PCR; TCRdb keeps in-frame clones, though not all of them. The table lists 900,000 or so clones, roughly 15% of them singletons, with 0.02% to 0.03% in the top ten. A note on this clone: Its antigen remains unknown.

Cells sorted by CD45RO/CCR7/CD25/CD127/CD95/CD27 comprised CD4+ naive, central memory, regulatory and stem cell-like memory cells. With V trimmed by 6 bases and J by 2 bases, 14 bases remained unmatched. Germline CDR1 is SGHTA and CDR2 is FQGNSA. This CDR3 has 17 residues. The origin of this receptor is a young woman in good health. The gene calls are TRBV7-2 and TRBJ2-5; 8 positions agree with TRBD2. The sequenced material came from naive CD4+ T cells from blood. The DNA for the CDR3 is TGTGCCAGCAGTTCCAGGTTTATTCCGGGAGGGCAAGAGACCCAGTACTTC. Protein sequence: CASSSRFIPGGQETQYF.